This TCR beta chain comes out of a study of shared clonotypes between healthy human individuals. Across the whole study: Every donor yielded three CD4 naive, three CD4 memory, two CD8 naive and one CD8 memory plate.

TCRdb keeps only in-frame clones here, not all; method: immunoSEQ multiplex PCR. The profile shows approximately 1.4 million clones, approximately 98% of them singletons. This TCR came from a man aged 30 to 39 in good health. Material for sequencing was naive CD4+ T cells sorted from blood. Subset of the sample: CD45RA+ positively selected.

CDR3: CASSRRLAGGLRDEQFF. The CDR3 DNA follows: TGCGCCAGCAGCAGAAGACTAGCGGGAGGGCTGCGAGATGAGCAGTTCTTC. This chain uses TRBV5-1 with TRBJ2-1; 14 bases line up with TRBD2. CDR3 length equals 17 residues. The germline CDR1 and CDR2 sequences are SGHRS and YFSETQ. The V and J ends lost 4 bases and 8 bases, in that order; junction bases with no gene match: 11.